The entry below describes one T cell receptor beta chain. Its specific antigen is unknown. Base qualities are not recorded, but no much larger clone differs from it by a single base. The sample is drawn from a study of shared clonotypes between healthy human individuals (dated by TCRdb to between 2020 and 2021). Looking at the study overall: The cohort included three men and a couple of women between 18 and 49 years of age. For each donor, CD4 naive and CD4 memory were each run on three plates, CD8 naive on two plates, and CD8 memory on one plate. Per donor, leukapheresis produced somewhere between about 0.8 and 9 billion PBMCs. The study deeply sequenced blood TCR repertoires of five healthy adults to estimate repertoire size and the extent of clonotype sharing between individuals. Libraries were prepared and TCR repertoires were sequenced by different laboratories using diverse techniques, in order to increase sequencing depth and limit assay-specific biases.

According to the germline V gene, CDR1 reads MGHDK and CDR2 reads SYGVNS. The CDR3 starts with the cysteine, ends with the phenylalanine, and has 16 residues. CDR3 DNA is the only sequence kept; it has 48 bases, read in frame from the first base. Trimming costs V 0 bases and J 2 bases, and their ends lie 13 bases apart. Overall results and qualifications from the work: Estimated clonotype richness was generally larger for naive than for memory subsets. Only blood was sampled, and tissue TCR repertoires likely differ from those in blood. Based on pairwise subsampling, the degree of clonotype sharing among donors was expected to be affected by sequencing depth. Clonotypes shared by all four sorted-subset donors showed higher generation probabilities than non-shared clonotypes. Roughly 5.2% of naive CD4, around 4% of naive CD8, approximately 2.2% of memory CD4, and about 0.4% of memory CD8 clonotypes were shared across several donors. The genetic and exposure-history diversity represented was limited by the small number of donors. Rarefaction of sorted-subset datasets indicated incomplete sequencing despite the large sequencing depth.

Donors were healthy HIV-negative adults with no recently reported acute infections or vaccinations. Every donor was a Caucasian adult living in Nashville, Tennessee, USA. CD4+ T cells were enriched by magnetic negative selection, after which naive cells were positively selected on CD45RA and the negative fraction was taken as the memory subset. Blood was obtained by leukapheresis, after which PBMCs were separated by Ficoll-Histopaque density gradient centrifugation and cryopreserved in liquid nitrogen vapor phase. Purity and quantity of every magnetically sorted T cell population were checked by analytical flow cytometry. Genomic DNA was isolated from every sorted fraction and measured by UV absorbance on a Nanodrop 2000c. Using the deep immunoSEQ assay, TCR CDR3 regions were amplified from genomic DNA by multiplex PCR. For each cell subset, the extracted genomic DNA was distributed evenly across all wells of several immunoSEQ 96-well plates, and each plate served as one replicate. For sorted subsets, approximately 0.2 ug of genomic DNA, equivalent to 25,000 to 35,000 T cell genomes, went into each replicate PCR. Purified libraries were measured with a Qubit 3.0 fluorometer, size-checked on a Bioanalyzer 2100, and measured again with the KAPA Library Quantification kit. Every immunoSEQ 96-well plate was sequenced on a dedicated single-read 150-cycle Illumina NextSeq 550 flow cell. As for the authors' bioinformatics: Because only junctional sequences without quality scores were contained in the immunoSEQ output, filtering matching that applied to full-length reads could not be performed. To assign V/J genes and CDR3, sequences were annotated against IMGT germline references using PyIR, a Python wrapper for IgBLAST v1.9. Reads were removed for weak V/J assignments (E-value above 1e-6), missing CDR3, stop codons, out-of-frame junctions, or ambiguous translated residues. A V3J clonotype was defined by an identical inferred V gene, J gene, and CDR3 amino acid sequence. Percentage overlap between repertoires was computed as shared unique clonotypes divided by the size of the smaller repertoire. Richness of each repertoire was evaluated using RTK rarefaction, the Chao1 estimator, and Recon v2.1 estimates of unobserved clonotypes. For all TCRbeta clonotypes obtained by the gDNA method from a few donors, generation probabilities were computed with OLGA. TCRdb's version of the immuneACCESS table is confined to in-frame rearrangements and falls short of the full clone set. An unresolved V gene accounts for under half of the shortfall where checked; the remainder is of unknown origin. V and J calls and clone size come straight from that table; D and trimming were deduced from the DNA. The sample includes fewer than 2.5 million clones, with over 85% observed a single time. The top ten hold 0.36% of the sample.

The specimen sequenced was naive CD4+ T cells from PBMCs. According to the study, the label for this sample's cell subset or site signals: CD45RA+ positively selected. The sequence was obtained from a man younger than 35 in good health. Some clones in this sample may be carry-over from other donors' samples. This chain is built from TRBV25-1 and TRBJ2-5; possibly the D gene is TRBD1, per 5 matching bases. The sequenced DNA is TGTGCCAGCAGTGAATACCGGGCAGGGCTACAAGAGACCCAGTACTTC. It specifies CASSEYRAGLQETQYF. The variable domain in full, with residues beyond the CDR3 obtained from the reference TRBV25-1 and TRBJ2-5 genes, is EADIYQTPRYLVIGTGKKITLECSQTMGHDKMYWYQQDPGMELHLIHYSYGVNSTEKGDLSSESTVSRIRTEHFPLTLESARPSHTSQYLCASSEYRAGLQETQYFGPGTRLLVL.